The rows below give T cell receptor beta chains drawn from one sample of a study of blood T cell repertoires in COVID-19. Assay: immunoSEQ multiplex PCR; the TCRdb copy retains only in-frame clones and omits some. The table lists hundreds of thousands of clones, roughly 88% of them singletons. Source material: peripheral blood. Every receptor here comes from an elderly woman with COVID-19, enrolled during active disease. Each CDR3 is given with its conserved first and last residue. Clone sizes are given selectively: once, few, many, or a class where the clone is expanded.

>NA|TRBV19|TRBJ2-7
CASSINFWDRGRLHNEQYF
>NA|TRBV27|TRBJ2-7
CASSPVPTYEQYF
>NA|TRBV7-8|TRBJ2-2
CASSFVRGRTGELFF
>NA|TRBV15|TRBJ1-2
CATSRDTGWRYTF
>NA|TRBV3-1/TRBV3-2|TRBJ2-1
CASSAGTPSGNEQFF
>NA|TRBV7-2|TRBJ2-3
CASSLVGQSSTDTQYF
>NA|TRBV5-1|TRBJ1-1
CASSLDGSLNTEAFF
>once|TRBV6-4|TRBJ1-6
CASSDSAGSSYNSPLHF
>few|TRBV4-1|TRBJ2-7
CASSQDTGVAQYF
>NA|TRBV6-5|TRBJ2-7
CASSQTPTGAYEQYF
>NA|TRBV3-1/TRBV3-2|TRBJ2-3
CASSGSTGDTQYF
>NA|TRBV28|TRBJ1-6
CASTPGLLNSPLHF
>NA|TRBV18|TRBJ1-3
CASSPAGARNTIYF
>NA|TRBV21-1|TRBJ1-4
CASTEGRDRDATNEKLFF
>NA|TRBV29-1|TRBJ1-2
CSVGTLYNYGYTF
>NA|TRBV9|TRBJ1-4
CASSVGSSTNEKLFF
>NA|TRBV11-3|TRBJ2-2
CASSVRTGGAGELFF
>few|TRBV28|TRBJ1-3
CASRAGGTGNTIYF
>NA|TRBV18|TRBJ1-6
CASSPMASSPGNSPLHF
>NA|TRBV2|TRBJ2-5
CASSYRPDSETQYF
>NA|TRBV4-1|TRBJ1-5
CASSPTGGYNQPQHF
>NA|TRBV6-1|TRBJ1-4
CASSEVRGEKLFF
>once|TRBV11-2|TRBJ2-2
CASSLVTSGVTGELFF
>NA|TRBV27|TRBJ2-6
CASSSYRAGANVLTF
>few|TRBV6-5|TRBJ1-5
CASRRGSNQPQHF
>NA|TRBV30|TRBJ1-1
CAWSDQGTRAFF
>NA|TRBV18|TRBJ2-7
CASSPGYSGEYEQYF
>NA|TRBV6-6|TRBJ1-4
CASSRGGEKLFF
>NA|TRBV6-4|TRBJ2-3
CANEAAYSSDTQYF
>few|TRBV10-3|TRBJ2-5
CAISAASGQIRLQETQYF
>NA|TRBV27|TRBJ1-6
CASSTSRGNSPLHF
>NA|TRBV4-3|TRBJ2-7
CASSQEIGSRAYYEQYF
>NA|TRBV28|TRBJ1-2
CASSVIANYGYTF
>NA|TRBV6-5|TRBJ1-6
CASILGGTIQSPLHF
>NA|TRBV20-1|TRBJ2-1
CSASSPQGSGGAHNEQFF
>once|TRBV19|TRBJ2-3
CASSTGTSSDTQYF
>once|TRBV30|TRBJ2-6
CAGIYRANVLTF
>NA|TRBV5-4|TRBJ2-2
CASSVPGDRETGELFF
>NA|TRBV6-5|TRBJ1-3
CASKETGGTGNTIYF
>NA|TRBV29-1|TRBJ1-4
CSAKQGPGSNEKLFF
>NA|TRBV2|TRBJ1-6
CASRWMDSYNSPLHF
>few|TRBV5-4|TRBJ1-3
CASSPETNRGLSGNTIYF
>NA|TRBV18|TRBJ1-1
CASSPTGEEAFF
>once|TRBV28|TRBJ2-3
CASSLGAAGGADTQYF
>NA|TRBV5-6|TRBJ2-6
CASSLRRLASGANVLTF
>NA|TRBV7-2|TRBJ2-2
CASSSQGRTGELFF
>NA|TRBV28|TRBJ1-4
CASRAGTGGEKLFF
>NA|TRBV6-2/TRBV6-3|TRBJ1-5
CASSYPRDDQPQHF
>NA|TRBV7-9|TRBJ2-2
CASSRGQGALSSGELFF
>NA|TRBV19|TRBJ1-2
CASSAWMRDGYTF
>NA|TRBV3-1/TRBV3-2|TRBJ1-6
CASSPPGGLVNSPLHF
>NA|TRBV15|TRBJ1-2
CATSSEYLGGYGYTF
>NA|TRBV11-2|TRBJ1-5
CASADRVDQPQHF
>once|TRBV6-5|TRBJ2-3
CASSSAGYTQYF
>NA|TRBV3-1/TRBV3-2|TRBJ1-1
CASSHAQGNTEAFF
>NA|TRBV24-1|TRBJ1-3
CATSESTGASGNTIYF
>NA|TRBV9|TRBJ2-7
CASSVGADFTYEQYF